This T cell receptor beta chain was identified in a study of response to subunit inactivated influenza vaccine. This clonotype was recorded at least ten times. A single record per CDR3 protein comes from TCRdb applying MiXCR to the RT-PCR reads. The table records 150,000 to 200,000 distinct CDR3 sequences, 9.5% to 15% of them present only once. Germline values: CDR1 MDHEN, CDR2 SYDVKM. The ends lost 6 bases at V and 5 bases at J; junction bases unmatched: 10. The CDR3 loop spans 17 amino acids. These data also featured in a second study, about T cells expressing NK-cell markers. That study adds: 5'RACE template switching built TCR beta cDNA with unique molecular identifiers. Of eight sequenced donors, seven were HCMV-seropositive and one HCMV-seronegative. Restriction of sorting to alpha-beta TCR T cells was accomplished in several experiments using an anti-gamma-delta TCR antibody. These clonotypes, the leaders elsewhere, also led the CD3+CD56-NKG2C+ fraction in a few donors.

Sequencing was performed on CD8+ T cells sorted from PBMCs, taken about 13 days after vaccination. The chain has TRBV28 and TRBJ2-2; 12 bases map to TRBD2. The origin of this receptor is a man aged 50-60 years who received an inactivated influenza vaccine. Written as DNA, the CDR3 is TGTGCCAGCAGCATAAGACTAGCGGGAGTAGAAACCGGGGAGCTGTTTTTT. Its protein product is CASSIRLAGVETGELFF.